These T cell receptor beta chains were read from a single sample in a study of CD8+ T cells in alopecia areata. Assay used: immunoSEQ multiplex PCR; TCRdb lists only in-frame clones, some missing. The sample contains 90,000 to 130,000 clones, approximately 63% of which appear only once. The sequenced sample was CD8+ T cells sorted from blood. The receptors here all came from a human donor in good health. CDR3s include the opening cysteine and the closing phenylalanine or tryptophan.

j_gene	v_gene	CDR3aa
TRBJ2-1	TRBV15	CATSRGELSLSSYNEQFF
TRBJ2-3	TRBV4-1	CASSPTGTSAYSTDTQYF
TRBJ2-3	TRBV27	CASSLTSPPADTQYF
TRBJ2-1	TRBV29-1	CSVEGGDRLAYNEQFF
TRBJ2-4	TRBV6-6	CASSTSTEVGKNIQYF
TRBJ1-1	TRBV2	CASSEALSRPSNTEAFF
TRBJ2-7	TRBV19	CASSPGDRVYEQYF
TRBJ2-5	TRBV29-1	CSVDGWTTQETQYF
TRBJ1-5	TRBV28	CASSSTEGNQPQHF
TRBJ2-1	TRBV4-3	CASSQRLAGDHNEQFF
TRBJ2-2	TRBV10-2	CASSESGSIGGELFF
TRBJ1-4	TRBV4-2	CASSQDRELFF
TRBJ1-1	TRBV29-1	CSIPGVMNTEAFF
TRBJ2-5	TRBV7-9	CASSSSETQYF
TRBJ2-7	TRBV9	CASSETGDSYEQYF
TRBJ2-7	TRBV14	CASSQGSFPEQYF
TRBJ1-1	TRBV28	CASSFPKGTGKTEAFF
TRBJ2-7	TRBV27	CASSWLGGYEQYF
TRBJ1-1	TRBV4-1	CASSQERHRGPNTEAFF
TRBJ1-6	TRBV9	CASSGGTGNSPLHF
TRBJ1-4	TRBV13	CASSFGWTGGVKLFF
TRBJ2-7	TRBV27	CASGTGTPYEQYF
TRBJ2-2	TRBV29-1	CSVDVAGNTGELFF